Listed here are 15 T cell receptor beta chains from one sample, sequenced in a study of blood T cell repertoires in COVID-19. Assay used: immunoSEQ multiplex PCR; TCRdb lists only in-frame clones, some missing. The sample yields around 100,000 clones, more than 80% seen once. The sample was peripheral blood. All receptors derive from a human donor in a cohort sampled during active COVID-19.

The V call is TRBV5-1, the J call TRBJ2-7; weak D call: TRBD2 (6 bases). The CDR3 is made up of 16 amino acids. V was pared by 4 bases and J by 3 bases, with 20 bases between. Per the germline V gene, CDR1 is SGHRS and CDR2 is YFSETQ. The DNA of the CDR3 is TGCGCCAGCAGCCCTCAGACGCTCGGGAGTGTCTACGAGCAGTACTTC. Translated: CASSPQTLGSVYEQYF.

The CDR3 region is CASSVGGGRAIYEQYF. The CDR3 nucleotides read TGTGCCAGCAGCGTAGGGGGTGGGAGGGCTATCTACGAGCAGTACTTC. This chain connects TRBV9 to TRBJ2-7, with 7 bases lining up with TRBD2. The germline V gene encodes CDR1 SGDLS and CDR2 YYNGEE. This CDR3 has 16 amino acids. V trimming: 0 bases; J trimming: 3 bases; junction bases outside the gene matches: 9. Supplemented by reference TRBV9 and TRBJ2-7, the full variable domain reads DSGVTQTPKHLITATGQRVTLRCSPRSGDLSVYWYQQSLDQGLQFLIQYYNGEERAKGNILERFSAQQFPDLHSELNLSSLELGDSALYFCASSVGGGRAIYEQYFGPGTRLTVT.

The chain recombines TRBV30 with TRBJ2-3, with a possible D match to TRBD2 (5 bases). There are 17 residues in the CDR3. Trimming removed 6 bases at V and 1 base at J, with 23 bases between. Germline loops: CDR1 GTSNPN, CDR2 SVGIG (reference sequence). The CDR3 coding sequence is TGTGCCTGCCTAAATCCGGGGAACTTCCCCCGCACAGATACGCAGTATTTT. Translating it yields CACLNPGNFPRTDTQYF.

The V gene is TRBV29-1, the J gene TRBJ2-5; D perhaps matches TRBD1 (6 bases). Germline values: CDR1 SQVTM, CDR2 ANQGSEA. V lost 6 bases, J lost 1 base, and 12 bases lay in between. The CDR3 is 13 amino acids. The CDR3 sequence is CSVTTGSQETQYF. The CDR3 nucleotides read TGCAGCGTGACTACAGGGTCCCAAGAGACCCAGTACTTC.

The CDR3 loop reads CASSPRDRVAYEQYF. The CDR3 DNA reads TGTGCCAGCAGCCCCAGGGACAGGGTAGCCTACGAGCAGTACTTC. The rearrangement links TRBV7-9 to TRBJ2-7; 9 bases line up with TRBD1. Germline CDR1 reads SEHNR; CDR2 reads FQNEAQ (reference sequence). CDR3 length equals 15 residues. Losses at the gene ends were 5 bases for V and 2 bases for J; bases not matched to a gene: 7.

In nucleotides, the CDR3 is TGTGCCAGCAGCGCCGGGACTAGCGGGGGGTCGTGGACCCAGTACTTC. Its protein is CASSAGTSGGSWTQYF. This chain uses TRBV9 with TRBJ2-5, with 15 nucleotides matching TRBD2. This CDR3 region has 16 residues. After removal of 3 bases from V and 7 bases from J, the junction contained 7 bases not matched to a gene. Germline loops: CDR1 SGDLS, CDR2 YYNGEE.

The chain recombines TRBV12-3 or TRBV12-4 with TRBJ1-1, with D unclear. The CDR3 has 13 amino acids. V was cut by 8 bases and J by 1 base, with 11 bases left in between. This CDR3 reads CASGLGKNTEAFF. The CDR3 DNA reads as TGTGCCAGCGGACTAGGGAAGAACACTGAAGCTTTCTTT.

The chain couples TRBV5-1 to TRBJ1-4, with D possibly matching TRBD1 (5 bases). The V end lost 0 bases, the J end lost 1 base, and 10 bases lay between the germline ends. In germline, CDR1 is SGHRS, CDR2 YFSETQ. CDR3 length: 16 amino acids. The CDR3 spells CASSLVSQGTNEKLFF. As DNA, the CDR3 is TGCGCCAGCAGCTTGGTATCTCAGGGAACTAATGAAAAACTGTTTTTT.

This clone has just a few counts. The gene calls are TRBV18 and TRBJ2-7, with 8 positions matching TRBD1. Germline assignment: CDR1 KGHSH and CDR2 LQKENI. Losses at the gene ends were 6 bases for V and 6 bases for J; bases not matched to a gene: 10. This CDR3 is built from 14 residues. CDR3 nucleotide sequence: TGTGCCAGCTCGGAAGTGCAGGGGGCCGGCGAGCAGTACTTC. Translated: CASSEVQGAGEQYF.

The chain recombines TRBV27 with TRBJ1-5; the match to TRBD1 covers 11 bases. In germline, CDR1 is MNHEY, CDR2 SMNVEV (reference sequence). This CDR3 has 17 residues. V lost 3 bases, J lost 2 bases, and 6 bases stayed unmatched. The CDR3 DNA sequence: TGTGCCAGCAGTTTGGGGACAGGGGGGAGCGGCAATCAGCCCCAGCATTTT. Protein sequence: CASSLGTGGSGNQPQHF.

J is TRBJ1-4 and V is TRBV7-8; a possible D gene is TRBD1 (6 bases). V gave up 5 bases and J gave up 7 bases, with 23 bases separating them. CDR1 is SGHVS and CDR2 is FQNEAQ in the germline V gene. The CDR3 covers 17 residues. This CDR3 reads CASSLNPAGAGGEKLFF. CDR3 bases: TGTGCCAGCAGCCTTAACCCGGCGGGGGCAGGTGGTGAAAAACTGTTTTTT.

This clone has only one observation. V usage is TRBV11-2 and J usage is TRBJ2-7; 7 bases match TRBD1. Germline CDR1 SGHAT, CDR2 FQNNGV. The CDR3 spans 14 residues. V was clipped by 5 bases and J by 2 bases; unmatched bases: 6. In DNA form, the CDR3 reads TGTGCCAGCAGCCTGACAGGGCCCCCCTACGAGCAGTACTTC. Its translation: CASSLTGPPYEQYF.

V usage is TRBV28 and J usage is TRBJ1-5; 7 bases align to TRBD1. The CDR3 spans 15 residues. Germline-derived CDR1 and CDR2 are MDHEN and SYDVKM. Trimming took 3 bases from V and 4 from J; bases not matched to a gene: 6. The CDR3, as DNA: TGTGCCAGCAGTTTTCCGGACAGGCCTAATCAGCCCCAGCATTTT. Translated, it gives CASSFPDRPNQPQHF.

This chain links TRBV5-5 with TRBJ1-5, with D tentatively TRBD1 (5 bases). The V gene lost 5 bases and the J gene lost 3 bases, with 12 bases spanning the gap. CDR1 is SGHKS, CDR2 YYEKEE, per germline (reference sequence). CDR3 length equals 14 residues. Here the CDR3 reads CASSLDSFNQPQHF. The CDR3 coding sequence is TGTGCCAGCAGTTTAGACAGTTTCAATCAGCCCCAGCATTTT.

The CDR3: CASSVQGTTEAFF. DNA of the CDR3: TGTGCCAGCAGTGTCCAGGGAACCACTGAAGCTTTCTTT. V and J are TRBV2 and TRBJ1-1; a weak D match, TRBD1 (5 bases). Deletions cut 4 bases from V and 4 bases from J, with 10 bases between. The CDR3 sequence is 13 residues long. Per germline, CDR1 SNHLY and CDR2 FYNNEI.